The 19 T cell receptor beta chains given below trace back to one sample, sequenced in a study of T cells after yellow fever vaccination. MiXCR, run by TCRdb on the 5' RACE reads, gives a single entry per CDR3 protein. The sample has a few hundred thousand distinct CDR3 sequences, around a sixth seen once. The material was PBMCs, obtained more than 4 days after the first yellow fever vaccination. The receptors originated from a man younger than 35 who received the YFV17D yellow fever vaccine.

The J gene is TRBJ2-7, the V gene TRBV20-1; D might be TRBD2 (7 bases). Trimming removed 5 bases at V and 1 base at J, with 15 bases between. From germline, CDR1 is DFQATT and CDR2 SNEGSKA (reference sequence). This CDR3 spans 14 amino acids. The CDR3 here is CSASPRGLSYEQYF. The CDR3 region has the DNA TGCAGTGCTTCCCCCAGGGGACTATCCTACGAGCAGTACTTC.

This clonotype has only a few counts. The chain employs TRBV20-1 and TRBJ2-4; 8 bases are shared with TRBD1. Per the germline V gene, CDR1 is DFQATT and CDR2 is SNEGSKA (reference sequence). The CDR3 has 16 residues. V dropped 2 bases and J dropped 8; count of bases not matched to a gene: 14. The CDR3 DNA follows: TGCAGTGCTAGACCCCAAGGACAGGGAGTCATGGACATTCAGTACTTC. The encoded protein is CSARPQGQGVMDIQYF.

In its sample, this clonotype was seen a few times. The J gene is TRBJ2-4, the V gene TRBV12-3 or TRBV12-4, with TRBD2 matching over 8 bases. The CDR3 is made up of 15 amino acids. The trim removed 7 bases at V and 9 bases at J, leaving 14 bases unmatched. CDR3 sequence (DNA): TGTGCCAGCAAAAGATGGGGCGGGGGGCCCAGCATTCAGTACTTC. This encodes CASKRWGGGPSIQYF.

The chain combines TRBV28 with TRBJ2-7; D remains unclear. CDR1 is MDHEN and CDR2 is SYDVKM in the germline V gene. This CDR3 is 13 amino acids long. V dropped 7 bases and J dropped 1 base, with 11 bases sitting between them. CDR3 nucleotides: TGTGCCAGCACCCCCCCGGGTTCCTACGAGCAGTACGTC. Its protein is CASTPPGSYEQYV.

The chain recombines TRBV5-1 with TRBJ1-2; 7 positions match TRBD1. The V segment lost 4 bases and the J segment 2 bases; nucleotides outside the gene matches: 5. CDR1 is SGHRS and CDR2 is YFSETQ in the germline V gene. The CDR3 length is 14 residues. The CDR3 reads CASSPSQGNYGYTF. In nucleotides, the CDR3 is TGCGCCAGCAGCCCTTCACAGGGGAACTATGGCTACACCTTC.

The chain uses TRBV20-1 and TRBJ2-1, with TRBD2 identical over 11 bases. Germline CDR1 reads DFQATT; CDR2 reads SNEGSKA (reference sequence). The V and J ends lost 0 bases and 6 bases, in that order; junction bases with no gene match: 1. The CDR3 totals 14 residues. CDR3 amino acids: CSARDSGGANEQFF. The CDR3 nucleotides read TGCAGTGCTAGAGATAGCGGGGGGGCCAATGAGCAGTTCTTC.

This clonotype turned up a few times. In DNA form, the CDR3 reads TGTGCCAGCAGTTACTCCAGGTCCGAGACCGGGGAGCTGTTTTTT. It is translated as CASSYSRSETGELFF. The chain couples TRBV6-2 or TRBV6-3 to TRBJ2-2; D remains ambiguous. Per germline, CDR1 MNHEY and CDR2 SVGEGT. Trimming shortened V by 0 bases and J by 5 bases, and 10 bases separated the two germline ends. The CDR3 contains 15 residues.

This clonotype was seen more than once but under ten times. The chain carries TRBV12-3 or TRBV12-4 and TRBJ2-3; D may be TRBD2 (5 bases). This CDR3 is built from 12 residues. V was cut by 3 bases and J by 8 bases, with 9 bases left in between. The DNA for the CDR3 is TGTGCCAGCAGTTTCGAGGGAACTACGCAGTATTTT. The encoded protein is CASSFEGTTQYF.

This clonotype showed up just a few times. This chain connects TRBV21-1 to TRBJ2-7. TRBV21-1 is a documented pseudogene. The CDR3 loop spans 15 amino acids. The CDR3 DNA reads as TGTGCCAGCAGCAAAGTCCGCAGGAGCTCCTACGAGCAGTACGTC. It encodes CASSKVRRSSYEQYV.

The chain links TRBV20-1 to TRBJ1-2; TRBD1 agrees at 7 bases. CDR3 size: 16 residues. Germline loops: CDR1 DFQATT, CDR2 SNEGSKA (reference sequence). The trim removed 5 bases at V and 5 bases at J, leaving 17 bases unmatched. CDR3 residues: CSAPTSFRQGIYGYTF. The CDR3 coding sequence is TGCAGTGCTCCAACCTCATTCCGACAGGGAATATATGGCTACACCTTC.

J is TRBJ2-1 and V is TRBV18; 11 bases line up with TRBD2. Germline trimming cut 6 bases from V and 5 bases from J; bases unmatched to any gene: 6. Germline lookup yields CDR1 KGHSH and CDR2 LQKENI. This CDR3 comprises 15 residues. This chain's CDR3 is CASSPLAGGHNEQFF. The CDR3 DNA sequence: TGTGCCAGCTCCCCATTAGCGGGGGGGCACAATGAGCAGTTCTTC.

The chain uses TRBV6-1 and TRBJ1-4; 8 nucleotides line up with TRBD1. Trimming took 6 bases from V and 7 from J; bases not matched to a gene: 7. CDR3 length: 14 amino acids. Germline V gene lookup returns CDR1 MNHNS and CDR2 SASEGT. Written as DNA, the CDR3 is TGTGCCAGCAGCCAGACAGGGGATAGTGAAAAACTGTTTTTT. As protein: CASSQTGDSEKLFF.

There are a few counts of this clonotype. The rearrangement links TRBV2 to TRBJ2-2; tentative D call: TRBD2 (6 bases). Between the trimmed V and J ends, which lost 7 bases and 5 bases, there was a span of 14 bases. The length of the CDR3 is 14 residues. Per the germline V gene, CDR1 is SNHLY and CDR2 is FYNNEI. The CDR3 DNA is TGTGCCAGCACTGGAGCGGGCAGTACCGGGGAGCTGTTTTTT. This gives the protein CASTGAGSTGELFF. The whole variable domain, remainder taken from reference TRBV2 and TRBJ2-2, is EPEVTQTPSHQVTQMGQEVILRCVPISNHLYFYWYRQILGQKVEFLVSFYNNEISEKSEIFDDQFSVERPDGSNFTLKIRSTKLEDSAMYFCASTGAGSTGELFFGEGSRLTVL.

CDR3 in amino acids: CSTFRDTPLTRDTQYF. For the CDR3, the DNA is TGCAGCACGTTCCGGGACACCCCGTTAACCCGAGATACGCAGTATTTT. This chain uses TRBV29-1 with TRBJ2-3; D may be TRBD1 (6 bases). CDR1 SQVTM and CDR2 ANQGSEA come from the germline V gene. The CDR3 runs 16 residues. Trimming removed 8 bases from V and 5 bases from J, with 26 bases in between.

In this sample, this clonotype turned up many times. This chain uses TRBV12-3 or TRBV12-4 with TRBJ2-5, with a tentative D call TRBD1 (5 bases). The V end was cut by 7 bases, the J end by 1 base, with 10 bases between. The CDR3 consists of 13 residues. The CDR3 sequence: CASKKDSQETQYF. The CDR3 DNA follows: TGTGCCAGCAAAAAAGACAGCCAAGAGACCCAGTACTTC.

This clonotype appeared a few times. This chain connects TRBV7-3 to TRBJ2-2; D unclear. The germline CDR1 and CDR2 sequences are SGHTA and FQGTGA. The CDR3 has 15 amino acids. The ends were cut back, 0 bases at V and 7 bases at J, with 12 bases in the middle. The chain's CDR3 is CASSLTAGLGGELFF. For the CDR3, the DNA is TGTGCCAGCAGCTTAACCGCTGGGTTGGGCGGGGAGCTGTTTTTT.

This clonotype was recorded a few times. For the CDR3, the DNA is TGTGCCTGGAGTGACAGCGGCGGTGGCTACACCTTC. This codes for CAWSDSGGGYTF. The genes are TRBV30 and TRBJ1-2, with D unresolved. Germline CDR1 is GTSNPN and CDR2 is SVGIG (reference sequence). The V and J ends lost 1 base and 7 bases respectively, with 10 bases between them. This CDR3 has 12 residues.

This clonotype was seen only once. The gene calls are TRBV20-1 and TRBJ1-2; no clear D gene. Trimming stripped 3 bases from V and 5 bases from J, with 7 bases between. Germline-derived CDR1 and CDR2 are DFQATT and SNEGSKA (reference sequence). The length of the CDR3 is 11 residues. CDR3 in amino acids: CSASQTYGYTF. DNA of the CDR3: TGCAGTGCTAGCCAAACTTATGGCTACACCTTC.

CDR3 protein: CASSSQGDEQYF. The CDR3 DNA sequence: TGCGCCAGCAGCTCACAGGGTGACGAGCAGTACTTC. The chain employs TRBV5-1 and TRBJ2-7; a weak D match, TRBD1 (6 bases). Germline CDR1 SGHRS, CDR2 YFSETQ. Trimming took 3 bases from V and 5 from J, leaving 9 bases between them. The CDR3 has 12 residues.